This TCR beta chain is from a study of T cell repertoires in cytomegalovirus infection. Overall study: CMV infection plus the matching HLA type was flagged by public TCR beta signatures.

MiXCR, applied by TCRdb to the reads, yields one record per CDR3 protein. The table includes hundreds of thousands of distinct CDR3 sequences, 35% to 40% detected once. CDR3 size: 14 residues. Losses at the gene ends were 5 bases for V and 6 bases for J; bases not matched to a gene: 5. CDR1 and CDR2 (germline): MGHRA, YSYEKL. With respect to this clonotype: Its antigen is not known.

Study-level results: The ex vivo response showed dominance by HLA-C-restricted CMV-specific TCR beta clonotypes.

The chain recombines TRBV4-1 with TRBJ2-1; 9 bases fit TRBD2. The clonotype was recovered from a human donor in good health (CMV status not recorded). Some clones in this sample may be carry-over from other donors' samples. Sequences were obtained from PBMCs. This CDR3 reads CASSSSGGCNEQFF. CDR3 bases: TGCGCCAGCAGCTCCAGCGGGGGGTGCAATGAGCAGTTCTTC.